Below, 9 T cell receptor beta chains from the same sample are listed, as sequenced in a study of blood T cell repertoires in COVID-19 (dated by TCRdb to 2020 to 2022). The library was generated by the immunoSEQ multiplex PCR assay. TCRdb took over this immuneACCESS table, retaining in-frame rearrangements with V and J assigned. Such tables are incomplete; in checked studies, under half of the missing clones stem from an unresolved V gene, and the remainder is unexplained. Here the sample has some 260,000 clones; 70% to 75% occur a single time. Around 3.4% of the sample is held by the ten biggest clonotypes. Sequenced input: peripheral blood. All receptors come from a woman older than 75 with acute or convalescent COVID-19.

The chain combines TRBV11-3 with TRBJ1-1, with D possibly TRBD1 on 6 matching bases. V was pared by 5 bases and J by 0 bases, with 13 bases between. CDR1 is SGHNT, CDR2 YENEEA, per germline. This CDR3 comprises 15 residues. Here the CDR3 DNA reads TGTGCCAGCAGCCCCGGGCGGACAGTGAACACTGAAGCTTTCTTT. It encodes CASSPGRTVNTEAFF.

J is TRBJ2-3 and V is TRBV7-2; possible D gene TRBD2, 6 bases. The CDR3 is 15 amino acids. Trimming shortened V by 3 bases and J by 0 bases, and 10 bases separated the two germline ends. CDR1 and CDR2 (germline): SGHTA, FQGNSA. The CDR3 DNA follows: TGTGCCAGCAGCTTGGTGGGGACTAGCACAGATACGCAGTATTTT. It is translated as CASSLVGTSTDTQYF.

This clone was picked up a small number of times. The gene calls are TRBV10-2 and TRBJ1-1; weak D call: TRBD1 (5 bases). V was trimmed by 7 bases and J by 0 bases, leaving 12 bases between them. The CDR3 has 14 amino acids. CDR1 and CDR2 (germline): WSHSY, SAAADI. CDR3 in amino acids: CASIISGVNTEAFF. CDR3 DNA: TGCGCCAGCATTATTTCGGGGGTGAACACTGAAGCTTTCTTT.

In this sample, this clone turned up once. The CDR3 region has the DNA TGTGCCGGAAAACAGGGAAACTATGGCTACACCTTC. Translating gives CAGKQGNYGYTF. The chain links TRBV7-9 to TRBJ1-2; maybe TRBD1 (6 bases). This CDR3 spans 12 amino acids. CDR1 is SEHNR and CDR2 is FQNEAQ in the germline V gene (reference sequence). The germline V and J ends were trimmed by 11 bases and 2 bases, with 12 bases remaining between them.

The chain combines TRBV6-5 with TRBJ1-4, with 9 positions matching TRBD1. The CDR3 runs 15 residues. Germline CDR1 reads MNHEY; CDR2 reads SVGAGI. V lost 0 bases, J lost 8 bases, and 4 bases stayed unmatched. CDR3 in DNA: TGTGCCAGCAGTTACTCACAGGGGGCTGGGGAAAAACTGTTTTTT. This codes for CASSYSQGAGEKLFF.

The chain has TRBV4-1 and TRBJ2-4; 7 positions agree with TRBD1. CDR1 is MGHRA, CDR2 YSYEKL, per germline. This CDR3 has 16 amino acids. With V trimmed by 1 base and J by 6 bases, 9 bases remained unmatched. The CDR3 DNA sequence: TGCGCCAGCAGCCAAGTAACAGGGGCAGGGGGAAACATTCAGTACTTC. Residues: CASSQVTGAGGNIQYF.

This clone was observed a few times. The rearrangement uses TRBV19 and TRBJ2-3; 9 bases are a match to TRBD1. Trimming cost V 6 bases and J 3 bases; bases outside gene matches: 4. Germline loops: CDR1 LNHDA, CDR2 SQIVND (reference sequence). The CDR3 runs 14 residues. DNA of the CDR3: TGTGCCAGTAGCGGGACAGGGTGGACAGATACGCAGTATTTT. It translates to CASSGTGWTDTQYF.

CDR3 residues: CASSIGTGLSSTDTQYF. The CDR3 nucleotides are TGTGCCAGTAGTATCGGGACGGGACTTAGTTCCACAGATACGCAGTATTTT. The chain carries TRBV19 and TRBJ2-3; TRBD2 might be the D (6 bases). CDR3 size: 17 residues. Trimming shortened V by 3 bases and J by 2 bases, and 18 bases separated the two germline ends. Looked up from germline, CDR1 is LNHDA and CDR2 is SQIVND (reference sequence).

This chain links TRBV5-4 with TRBJ1-1, with D tentatively TRBD1 (5 bases). Looked up from germline, CDR1 is SGHNT and CDR2 is YYREEE (reference sequence). Trimming pared 5 bases from V and 1 base from J, leaving 15 bases between. The CDR3 extends over 15 amino acids. CDR3 sequence (DNA): TGTGCCAGCAGTACTATTGACAGTCCGAACACTGAAGCTTTCTTT. Amino acids: CASSTIDSPNTEAFF.